Below are 8 T cell receptor beta chains sequenced from a single sample in a study of shared clonotypes between healthy human individuals. Sequenced by immunoSEQ multiplex PCR; TCRdb stores in-frame clones only, minus some. The sample carries about 2.2 million clones, 93% recorded once. Naive CD8 cells, CD45RO-negative and positively selected for CCR7, excluded terminally differentiated effector memory CD45RA+ cells. Material for sequencing was naive CD8+ T cells from PBMCs. These TCRs come from a man in his late teens or twenties in good health. Some clones in this sample may be carry-over from other donors' samples.

This chain links TRBV4-1 with TRBJ1-2, with D unresolved. This CDR3 comprises 13 residues. The germline V gene has CDR1 MGHRA and CDR2 YSYEKL. The germline V and J ends were trimmed by 3 bases and 0 bases, with 5 bases remaining between them. The CDR3 bases are TGCGCCAGCAGCCAGTTGACTAACTATGGCTACACCTTC. It encodes CASSQLTNYGYTF.

V gene TRBV2 combines with J gene TRBJ2-1; TRBD2 is a possible D gene (5 bases). V gave up 7 bases and J gave up 5 bases, with 27 bases separating them. The CDR3 is 18 amino acids. Per germline, CDR1 SNHLY and CDR2 FYNNEI. The CDR3 region is CASNPSGGELYTHNEQFF. In nucleotides, the CDR3 is TGTGCCAGCAATCCTAGTGGTGGGGAGTTATATACCCACAATGAGCAGTTCTTC.

The chain links TRBV15 to TRBJ2-7, with 9 nucleotides matching TRBD2. The CDR3 runs to 15 residues. V dropped 3 bases and J dropped 4; count of bases not matched to a gene: 7. Looked up from germline, CDR1 is LNHNV and CDR2 is YYDKDF (reference sequence). DNA for the CDR3: TGTGCCACCAGCAGTGGGGGACTAGCCCCTTACGAGCAGTACTTC. Translated, it gives CATSSGGLAPYEQYF. The full variable domain, rest sourced from reference TRBV15 and TRBJ2-7, is DAMVIQNPRYQVTQFGKPVTLSCSQTLNHNVMYWYQQKSSQAPKLLFHYYDKDFNNEADTPDNFQSRRPNTSFCFLDIRSPGLGDTAMYLCATSSGGLAPYEQYFGPGTRLTVT.

This clone has a single count. This rearrangement joins TRBV6-5 to TRBJ2-7, with D maybe TRBD2 (6 bases). The CDR3 loop spans 14 amino acids. The germline gives CDR1 MNHEY, CDR2 SVGAGI. With 10 bases removed from V and 2 bases from J, the gap between germline ends came to 18 bases. The CDR3, as DNA: TGTGCCACCCTAGGTACTAGCTCCCCCTACGAGCAGTACTTC. This encodes CATLGTSSPYEQYF.

The chain carries TRBV19 and TRBJ1-1; a weak D match, TRBD1 (6 bases). V shed 10 bases and J shed 5 bases, with 17 bases lying between them. Germline V gene data show CDR1 as LNHDA and CDR2 as SQIVND (reference sequence). This CDR3 has 13 residues. CDR3 DNA sequence: TGTGCCACCGCCGGGACAATGGTTACTGAAGCTTTCTTT. Translating gives CATAGTMVTEAFF.

This clone is a singleton in its sample. The V and J genes are TRBV27 and TRBJ2-1, with TRBD2 identical over 10 bases. From germline, CDR1 is MNHEY and CDR2 SMNVEV (reference sequence). Trimming at V came to 3 bases and at J to 4 bases, leaving 9 bases not matched to a gene. The CDR3 length is 17 residues. CDR3 in DNA: TGTGCCAGCAGTTTCATCCTAGCGGGAGTTTTATACAATGAGCAGTTCTTC. Protein: CASSFILAGVLYNEQFF.

The CDR3 nucleotides are TGTGCCAGTAGTAAATACCCGGGACAGGGAATGACTGAAGCTTTCTTT. Its protein product is CASSKYPGQGMTEAFF. The chain links TRBV27 to TRBJ1-1, with 9 bases identical to TRBD1. From germline, CDR1 is MNHEY and CDR2 SMNVEV (reference sequence). The CDR3 totals 16 residues. V gave up 9 bases and J gave up 5 bases; unmatched junction bases: 16.

The chain employs TRBV6-5 and TRBJ2-7; 9 nucleotides align to TRBD2. Germline V lookup: CDR1 MNHEY, CDR2 SVGAGI. CDR3 size: 15 residues. V lost 6 bases, J lost 3 bases, and 9 bases stayed unmatched. DNA for the CDR3: TGTGCCAGCAGCCGGGTAGCGGGAGCAAACTACGAGCAGTACTTC. It specifies CASSRVAGANYEQYF.